This TCR beta chain was identified during a study of response to subunit inactivated influenza vaccine. A word on this clonotype: Its matching antigen is unknown.

Overall study results and limits: Seasonal influenza vaccination, on each occasion, was suggested by the authors to recruit few new T cells.

V was cut by 2 bases and J by 2 bases, with 19 bases left in between. Germline CDR1 and CDR2: LGHDT and YNNKEL (reference sequence). The CDR3 has 17 residues. TCRdb ran MiXCR on the RT-PCR reads and lists one entry per CDR3 protein. This sample has 650,000 to 800,000 distinct CDR3 sequences, with approximately 14% found just once. J is TRBJ2-7 and V is TRBV3-1; perhaps TRBD1 as D (6 bases). Sequencing was performed on PBMCs from blood, taken 14 days before vaccination. This clonotype was sampled from a man between 45 and 60 years old who received an inactivated influenza vaccine. The CDR3 loop is CASSQTSGQPRTYEQYF. CDR3 coding DNA: TGTGCCAGCAGCCAAACCTCCGGACAGCCCAGAACCTACGAGCAGTACTTC.